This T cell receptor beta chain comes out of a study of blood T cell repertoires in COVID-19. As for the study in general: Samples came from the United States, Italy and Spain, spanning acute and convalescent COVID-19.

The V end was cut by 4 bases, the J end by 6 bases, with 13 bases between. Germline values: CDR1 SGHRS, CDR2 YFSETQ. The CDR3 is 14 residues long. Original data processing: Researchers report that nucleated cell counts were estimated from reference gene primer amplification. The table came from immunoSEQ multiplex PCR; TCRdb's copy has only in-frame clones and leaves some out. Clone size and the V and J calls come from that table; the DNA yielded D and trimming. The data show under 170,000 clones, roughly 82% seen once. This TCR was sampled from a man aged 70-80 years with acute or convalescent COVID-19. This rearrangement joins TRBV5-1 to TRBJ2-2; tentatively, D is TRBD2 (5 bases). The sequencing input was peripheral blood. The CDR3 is CASSDADWAGELFF. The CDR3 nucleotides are TGCGCCAGCAGCGACGCGGACTGGGCCGGGGAGCTGTTTTTT.